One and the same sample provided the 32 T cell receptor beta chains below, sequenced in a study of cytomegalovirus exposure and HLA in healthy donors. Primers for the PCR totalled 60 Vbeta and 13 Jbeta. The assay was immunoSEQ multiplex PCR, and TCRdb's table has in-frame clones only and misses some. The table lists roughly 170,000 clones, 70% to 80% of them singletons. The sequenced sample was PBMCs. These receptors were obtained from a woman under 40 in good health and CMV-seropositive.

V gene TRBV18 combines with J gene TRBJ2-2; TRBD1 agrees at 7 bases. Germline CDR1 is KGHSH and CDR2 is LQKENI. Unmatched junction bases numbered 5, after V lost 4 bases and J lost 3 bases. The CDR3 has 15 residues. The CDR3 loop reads CASSRGQADTGELFF. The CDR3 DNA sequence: TGTGCCAGCTCACGTGGACAGGCGGACACCGGGGAGCTGTTTTTT.

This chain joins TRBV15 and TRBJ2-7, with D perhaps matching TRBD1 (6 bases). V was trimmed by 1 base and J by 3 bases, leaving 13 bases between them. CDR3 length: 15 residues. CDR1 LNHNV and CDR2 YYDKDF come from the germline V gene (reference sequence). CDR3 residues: CATSRAPGVDYEQYF. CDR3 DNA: TGTGCCACCAGCAGAGCACCAGGGGTGGACTACGAGCAGTACTTC.

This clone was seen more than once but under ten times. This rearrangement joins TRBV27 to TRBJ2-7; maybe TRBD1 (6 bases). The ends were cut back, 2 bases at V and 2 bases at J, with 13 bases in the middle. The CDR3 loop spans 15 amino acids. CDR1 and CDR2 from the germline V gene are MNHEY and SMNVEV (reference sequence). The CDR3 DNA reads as TGTGCCAGCAGTTTAGGGGGCTTCGGTACCTACGAGCAGTACTTC. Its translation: CASSLGGFGTYEQYF.

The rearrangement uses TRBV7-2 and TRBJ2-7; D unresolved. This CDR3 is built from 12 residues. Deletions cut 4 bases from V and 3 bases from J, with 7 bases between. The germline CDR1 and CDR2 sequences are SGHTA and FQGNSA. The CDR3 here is CASSSNFYEQYF. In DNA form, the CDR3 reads TGTGCCAGCAGCTCAAACTTCTACGAGCAGTACTTC.

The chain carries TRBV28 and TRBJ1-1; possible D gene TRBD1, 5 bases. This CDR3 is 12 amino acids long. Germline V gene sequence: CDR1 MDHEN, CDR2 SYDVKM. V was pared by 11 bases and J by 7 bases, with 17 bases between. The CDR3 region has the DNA TGTGCCGCATACGGGGGGGAGGGTGAAGCTTTCTTT. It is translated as CAAYGGEGEAFF.

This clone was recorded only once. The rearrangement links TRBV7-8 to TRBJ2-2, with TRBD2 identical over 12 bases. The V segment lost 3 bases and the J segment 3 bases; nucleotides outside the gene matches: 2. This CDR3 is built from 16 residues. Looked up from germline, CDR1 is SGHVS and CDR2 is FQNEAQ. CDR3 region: CASSFLAGGYTGELFF. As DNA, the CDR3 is TGTGCCAGCAGCTTTCTAGCGGGAGGGTACACCGGGGAGCTGTTTTTT.

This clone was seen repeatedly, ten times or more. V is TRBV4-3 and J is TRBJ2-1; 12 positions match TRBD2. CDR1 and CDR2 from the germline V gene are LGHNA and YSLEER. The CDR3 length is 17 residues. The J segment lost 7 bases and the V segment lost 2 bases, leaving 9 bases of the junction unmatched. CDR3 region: CASSQTLLAGGRNEQFF. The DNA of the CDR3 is TGCGCCAGCAGCCAAACCCTACTAGCGGGAGGCCGAAATGAGCAGTTCTTC.

The CDR3 is CASRDFAEQYF. In DNA form, the CDR3 reads TGTGCCAGCAGGGACTTCGCAGAGCAGTACTTC. The chain joins TRBV6-5 to TRBJ2-7; the D gene is possibly TRBD2 (5 bases). V gave up 6 bases and J gave up 7 bases, with 10 bases separating them. Germline-derived CDR1 and CDR2 are MNHEY and SVGAGI. This CDR3 has 11 residues.

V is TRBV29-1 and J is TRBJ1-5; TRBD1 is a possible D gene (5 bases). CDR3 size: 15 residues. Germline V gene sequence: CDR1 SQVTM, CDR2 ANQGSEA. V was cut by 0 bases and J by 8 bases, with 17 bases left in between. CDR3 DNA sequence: TGCAGCGTTGAAGATAGTCAGGGCCAAGAGGAGCCCCAGCATTTT. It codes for CSVEDSQGQEEPQHF.

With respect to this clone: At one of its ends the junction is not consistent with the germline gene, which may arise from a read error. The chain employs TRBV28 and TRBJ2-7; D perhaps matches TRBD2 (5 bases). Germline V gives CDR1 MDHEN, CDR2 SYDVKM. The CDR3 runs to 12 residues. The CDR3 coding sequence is TGTGCCAGCACCATCCAATTTGGGAGACCACTCTTC. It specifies CASTIQFGRPLF.

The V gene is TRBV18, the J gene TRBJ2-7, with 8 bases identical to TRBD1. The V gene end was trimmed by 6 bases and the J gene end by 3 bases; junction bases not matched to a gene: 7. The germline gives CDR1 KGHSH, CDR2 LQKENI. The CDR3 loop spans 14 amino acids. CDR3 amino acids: CASSYRDRIYEQYF. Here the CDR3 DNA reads TGTGCCAGCTCCTACCGGGACAGGATCTACGAGCAGTACTTC.

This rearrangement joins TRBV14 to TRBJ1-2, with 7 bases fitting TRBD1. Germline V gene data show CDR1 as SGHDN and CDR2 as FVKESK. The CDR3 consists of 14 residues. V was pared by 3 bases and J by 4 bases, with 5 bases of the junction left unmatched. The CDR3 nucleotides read TGTGCCAGCAGCCAGTCCCGGGACAGCTATGGCTACACCTTC. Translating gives CASSQSRDSYGYTF.

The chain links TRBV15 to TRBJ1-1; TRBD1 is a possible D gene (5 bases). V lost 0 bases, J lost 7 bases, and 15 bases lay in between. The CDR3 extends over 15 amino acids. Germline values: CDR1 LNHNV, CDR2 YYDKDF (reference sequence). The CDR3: CATSRDIGTGGEAFF. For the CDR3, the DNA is TGTGCCACCAGCAGAGATATTGGGACTGGCGGTGAAGCTTTCTTT.

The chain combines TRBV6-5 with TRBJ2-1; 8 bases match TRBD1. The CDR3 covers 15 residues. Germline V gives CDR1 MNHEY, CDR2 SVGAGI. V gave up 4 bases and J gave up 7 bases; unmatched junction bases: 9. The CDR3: CASSSPRQGRNEQFF. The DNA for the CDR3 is TGTGCCAGCAGTTCACCGCGACAGGGGAGGAATGAGCAGTTCTTC.

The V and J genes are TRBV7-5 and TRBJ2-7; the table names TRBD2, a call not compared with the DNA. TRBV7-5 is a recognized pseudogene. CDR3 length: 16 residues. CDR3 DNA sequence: TGTGCCAGAAGGACTAGGATCAATCCCCTCTCCTACGAGCAGTACTTC. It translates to CARRTRINPLSYEQYF.

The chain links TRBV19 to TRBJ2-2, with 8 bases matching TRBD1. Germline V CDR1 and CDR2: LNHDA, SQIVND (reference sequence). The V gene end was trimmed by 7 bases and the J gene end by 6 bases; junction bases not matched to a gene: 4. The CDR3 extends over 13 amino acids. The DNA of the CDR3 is TGTGCCAGTAACCAGGGGGCCCCCGGGGAGCTGTTTTTT. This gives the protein CASNQGAPGELFF.

As DNA, the CDR3 is TGTGCCAGCAGCTTAGAAGGGAGGAACACTGAAGCTTTCTTT. It codes for CASSLEGRNTEAFF. The V gene is TRBV11-3, the J gene TRBJ1-1; D gene uncertain. The V end lost 0 bases, the J end lost 1 base, and 6 bases lay between the germline ends. CDR1 and CDR2 from the germline V gene are SGHNT and YENEEA. CDR3 length: 14 residues.

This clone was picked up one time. Here the CDR3 reads CASSSPDLRSYNEQFF. The CDR3 DNA reads TGTGCCAGCAGCTCCCCCGATTTGCGTTCCTACAATGAGCAGTTCTTC. The chain combines TRBV7-2 with TRBJ2-1, with no clear D. The germline CDR1 and CDR2 sequences are SGHTA and FQGNSA. V was cut by 4 bases and J by 1 base, with 14 bases left in between. The CDR3 contains 16 residues.

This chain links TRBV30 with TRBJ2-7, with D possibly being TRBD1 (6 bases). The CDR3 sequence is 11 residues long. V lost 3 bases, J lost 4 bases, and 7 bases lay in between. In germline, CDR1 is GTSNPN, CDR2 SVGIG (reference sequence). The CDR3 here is CAWSRGYEQYF. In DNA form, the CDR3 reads TGTGCCTGGAGCAGGGGTTACGAGCAGTACTTC. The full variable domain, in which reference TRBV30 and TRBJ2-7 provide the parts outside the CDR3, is SQTIHQWPATLVQPVGSPLSLECTVEGTSNPNLYWYRQAAGRGLQLLFYSVGIGQISSEVPQNLSASRPQDRQFILSSKKLLLSDSGFYLCAWSRGYEQYFGPGTRLTVT.

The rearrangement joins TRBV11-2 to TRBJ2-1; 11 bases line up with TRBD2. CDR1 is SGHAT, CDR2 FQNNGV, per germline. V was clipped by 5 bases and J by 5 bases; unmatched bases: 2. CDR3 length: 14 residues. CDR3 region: CASSAGLADNEQFF. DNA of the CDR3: TGTGCCAGCAGCGCGGGACTAGCGGACAATGAGCAGTTCTTC.

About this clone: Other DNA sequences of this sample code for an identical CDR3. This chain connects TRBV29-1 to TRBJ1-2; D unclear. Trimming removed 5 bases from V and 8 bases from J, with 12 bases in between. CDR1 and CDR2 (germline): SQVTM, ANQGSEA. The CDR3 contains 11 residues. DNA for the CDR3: TGCAGCGTTCGAGGGAATGAAGGCTACACCTTC. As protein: CSVRGNEGYTF. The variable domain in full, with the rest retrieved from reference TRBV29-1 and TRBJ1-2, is SAVISQKPSRDICQRGTSLTIQCQVDSQVTMMFWYRQQPGQSLTLIATANQGSEATYESGFVIDKFPISRPNLTFSTLTVSNMSPEDSSIYLCSVRGNEGYTFGSGTRLTVV.

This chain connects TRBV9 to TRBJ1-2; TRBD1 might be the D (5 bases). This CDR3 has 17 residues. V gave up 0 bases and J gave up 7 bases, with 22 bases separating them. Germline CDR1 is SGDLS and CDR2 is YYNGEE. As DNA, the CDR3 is TGTGCCAGCAGCGTAGTTCTAACCGGGACTCAGGGCTTTGGCTACACCTTC. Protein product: CASSVVLTGTQGFGYTF.

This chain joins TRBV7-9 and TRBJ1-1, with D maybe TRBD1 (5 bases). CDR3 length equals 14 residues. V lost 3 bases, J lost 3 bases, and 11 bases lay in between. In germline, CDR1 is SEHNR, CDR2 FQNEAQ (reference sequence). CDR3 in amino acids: CASSFRGKDTEAFF. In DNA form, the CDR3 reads TGTGCCAGCAGCTTTAGGGGTAAGGACACTGAAGCTTTCTTT.

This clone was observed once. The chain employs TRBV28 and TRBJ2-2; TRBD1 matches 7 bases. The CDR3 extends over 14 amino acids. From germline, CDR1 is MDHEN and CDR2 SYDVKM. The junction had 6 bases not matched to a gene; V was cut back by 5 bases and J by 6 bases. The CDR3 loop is CASSRTGVPGELFF. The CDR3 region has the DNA TGTGCCAGCAGTCGCACAGGGGTGCCCGGGGAGCTGTTTTTT.

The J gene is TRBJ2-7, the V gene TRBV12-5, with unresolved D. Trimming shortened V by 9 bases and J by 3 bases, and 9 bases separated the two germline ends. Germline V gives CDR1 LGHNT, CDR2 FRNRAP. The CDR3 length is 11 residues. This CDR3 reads CASRQLYEQYF. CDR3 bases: TGTGCTAGCCGACAACTCTACGAGCAGTACTTC.

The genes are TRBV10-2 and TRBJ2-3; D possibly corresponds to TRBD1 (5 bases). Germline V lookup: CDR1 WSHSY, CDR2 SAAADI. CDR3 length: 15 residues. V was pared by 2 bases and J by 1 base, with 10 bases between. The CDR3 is CASSEQGWGTDTQYF. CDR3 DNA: TGCGCCAGCAGTGAGCAGGGATGGGGCACAGATACGCAGTATTTT.

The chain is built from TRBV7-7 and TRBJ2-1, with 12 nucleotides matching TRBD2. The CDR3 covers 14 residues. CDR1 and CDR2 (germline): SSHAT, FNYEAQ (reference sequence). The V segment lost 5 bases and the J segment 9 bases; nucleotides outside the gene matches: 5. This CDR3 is CASSRLAGVSEQFF. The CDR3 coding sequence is TGTGCCAGCAGCCGACTAGCGGGAGTCTCTGAGCAGTTCTTC.

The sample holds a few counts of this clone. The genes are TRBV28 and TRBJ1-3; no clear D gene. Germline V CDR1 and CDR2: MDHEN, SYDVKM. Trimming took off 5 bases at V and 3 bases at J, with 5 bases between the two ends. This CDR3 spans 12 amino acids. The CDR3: CASSRLGNTIYF. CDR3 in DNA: TGTGCCAGCAGTAGACTTGGAAACACCATATATTTT.

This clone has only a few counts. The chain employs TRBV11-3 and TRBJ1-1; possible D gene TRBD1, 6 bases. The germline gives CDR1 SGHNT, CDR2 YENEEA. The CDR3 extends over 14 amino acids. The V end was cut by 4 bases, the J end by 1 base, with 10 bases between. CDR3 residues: CASSSGQRNTEAFF. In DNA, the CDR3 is TGTGCCAGCAGCTCCGGACAGCGGAACACTGAAGCTTTCTTT. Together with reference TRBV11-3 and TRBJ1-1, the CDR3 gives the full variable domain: EAGVVQSPRYKIIEKKQPVAFWCNPISGHNTLYWYLQNLGQGPELLIRYENEEAVDDSQLPKDRFSAERLKGVDSTLKIQPAELGDSAVYLCASSSGQRNTEAFFGQGTRLTVV.

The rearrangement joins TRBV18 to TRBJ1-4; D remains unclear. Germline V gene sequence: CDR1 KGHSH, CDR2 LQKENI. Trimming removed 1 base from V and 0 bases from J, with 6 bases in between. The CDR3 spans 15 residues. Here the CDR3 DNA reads TGTGCCAGCTCACCACGAGCAACAACTAATGAAAAACTGTTTTTT. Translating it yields CASSPRATTNEKLFF.

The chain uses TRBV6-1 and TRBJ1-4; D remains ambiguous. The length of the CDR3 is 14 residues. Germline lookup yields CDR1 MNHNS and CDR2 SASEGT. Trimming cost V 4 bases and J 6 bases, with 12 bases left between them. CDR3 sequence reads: CASSGRGGDEKLFF. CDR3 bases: TGTGCCAGCAGTGGACGGGGTGGGGATGAAAAACTGTTTTTT.

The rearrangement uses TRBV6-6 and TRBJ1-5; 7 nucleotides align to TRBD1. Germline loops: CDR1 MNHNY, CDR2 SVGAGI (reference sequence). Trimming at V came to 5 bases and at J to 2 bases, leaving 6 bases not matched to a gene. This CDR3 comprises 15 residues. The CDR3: CASSGGTEGNQPQHF. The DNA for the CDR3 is TGTGCCAGCAGTGGGGGGACAGAAGGCAATCAGCCCCAGCATTTT.